Listed here are 8 T cell receptor beta chains from one sample, sequenced in a study of early T cells in non-severe SARS-CoV-2 infection. MiXCR, run by TCRdb on the 5' RACE reads, gives a single entry per CDR3 protein. The sample records tens of thousands of distinct CDR3 sequences, approximately 13% being singletons. The specimen sequenced was whole blood. The receptors come from an adult who was a healthcare worker with PCR-confirmed SARS-CoV-2 infection or an uninfected control (not recorded which).

This clonotype was seen ten or more times. The chain carries TRBV6-1 and TRBJ2-5, with 9 bases lining up with TRBD1. The V gene end was trimmed by 4 bases and the J gene end by 1 base; junction bases not matched to a gene: 10. The CDR3 length is 17 residues. Germline CDR1 reads MNHNS; CDR2 reads SASEGT. In nucleotides, the CDR3 is TGTGCCAGCAGTGGCTCAATCCGGGACAGGGTCCAAGAGACCCAGTACTTC. Translated, it gives CASSGSIRDRVQETQYF.

This chain links TRBV5-1 with TRBJ2-1, with D uncertain. This CDR3 comprises 14 residues. V lost 4 bases, J lost 0 bases, and 8 bases lay in between. Germline-derived CDR1 and CDR2 are SGHRS and YFSETQ. DNA for the CDR3: TGCGCCAGCAGCCCAGCAGTCTCCTACAATGAGCAGTTCTTC. It is translated as CASSPAVSYNEQFF.

The chain recombines TRBV5-1 with TRBJ2-3; D is unresolved. The V end lost 4 bases, the J end lost 2 bases, and 11 bases lay between the germline ends. Germline V gene lookup returns CDR1 SGHRS and CDR2 YFSETQ. The CDR3 is 14 residues long. CDR3 sequence reads: CASSGMVNTDTQYF. The CDR3 bases are TGCGCCAGCAGCGGTATGGTGAACACAGATACGCAGTATTTT.

This chain uses TRBV7-8 with TRBJ2-7; TRBD2 matches at 10 bases. V trimming: 3 bases; J trimming: 6 bases; junction bases outside the gene matches: 8. This CDR3 is 15 amino acids long. The germline V gene has CDR1 SGHVS and CDR2 FQNEAQ. The CDR3 DNA sequence: TGTGCCAGCAGCTTCGAGGCTAGCGGGAGAGGCGAGCAGTACTTC. Translated, it gives CASSFEASGRGEQYF.

This clonotype was counted many times. The rearrangement uses TRBV12-3 or TRBV12-4 and TRBJ1-4, with TRBD1 matching over 12 bases. This CDR3 spans 15 amino acids. V shed 3 bases and J 8 bases; nucleotides not matched to a gene: 4. The CDR3 nucleotides read TGTGCCAGCAGTTTTGGGACAGGGGGCGCCGAAAAACTGTTTTTT. Translation gives CASSFGTGGAEKLFF.

As regards this clonotype: This may stem from a read error, because a much larger clone lies one nucleotide away. The rearrangement links TRBV7-2 to TRBJ2-7; the D gene is possibly TRBD2 (5 bases). Germline V gene data show CDR1 as SGHTA and CDR2 as FQGNSA. The CDR3 totals 15 residues. V shed 11 bases and J shed 0 bases, with 20 bases lying between them. The CDR3 spells CAGTNHRTSSYEQYF. The CDR3 coding sequence is TGTGCCGGCACCAACCATCGAACTAGCTCCTACGAGCAGTACTTC. Filled out from reference TRBV7-2 and TRBJ2-7, the complete variable domain reads GAGVSQSPSNKVTEKGKDVELRCDPISGHTALYWYRQSLGQGLEFLIYFQGNSAPDKSGLPSDRFSAERTGGSVSTLTIQRTQQEDSAVYLCAGTNHRTSSYEQYFGPGTRLTVT.

The rearrangement joins TRBV11-2 to TRBJ2-1, with D unresolved. The CDR3 consists of 12 residues. Germline V CDR1 and CDR2: SGHAT, FQNNGV. V shed 1 base and J shed 12 bases, with 10 bases lying between them. CDR3 sequence reads: CASSLGPLWQFF. CDR3 sequence (DNA): TGTGCCAGCAGCTTAGGCCCGCTGTGGCAGTTCTTC. Variable domain in full (rest from reference TRBV11-2 and TRBJ2-1): EAGVAQSPRYKIIEKRQSVAFWCNPISGHATLYWYQQILGQGPKLLIQFQNNGVVDDSQLPKDRFSAERLKGVDSTLKIQPAKLEDSAVYLCASSLGPLWQFFGPGTRLTVL.

This clonotype was counted ten times or more. The chain is built from TRBV29-1 and TRBJ1-1; no clear D gene. The CDR3 has 15 residues. Per the germline V gene, CDR1 is SQVTM and CDR2 is ANQGSEA. V was trimmed by 4 bases and J by 4 bases, leaving 19 bases between them. DNA of the CDR3: TGCAGCGTTGGACTCAACGTAGGGTCTGGCACTGAAGCTTTCTTT. Its translation: CSVGLNVGSGTEAFF.